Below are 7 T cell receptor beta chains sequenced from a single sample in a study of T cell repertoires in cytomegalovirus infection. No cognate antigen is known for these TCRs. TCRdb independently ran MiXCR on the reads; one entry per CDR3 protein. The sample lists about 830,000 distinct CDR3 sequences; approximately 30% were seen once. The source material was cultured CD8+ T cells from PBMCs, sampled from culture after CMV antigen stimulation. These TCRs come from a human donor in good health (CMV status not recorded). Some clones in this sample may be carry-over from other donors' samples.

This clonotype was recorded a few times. CDR3 loop: CASSTDRDSYNEQFF. CDR3 nucleotide sequence: TGTGCCAGTAGTACCGACAGGGACTCCTACAATGAGCAGTTCTTC. V gene TRBV19 combines with J gene TRBJ2-1, with 7 nucleotides matching TRBD1. Germline CDR1 reads LNHDA; CDR2 reads SQIVND (reference sequence). CDR3 size: 15 residues. The V gene end was trimmed by 4 bases and the J gene end by 0 bases; junction bases not matched to a gene: 3.

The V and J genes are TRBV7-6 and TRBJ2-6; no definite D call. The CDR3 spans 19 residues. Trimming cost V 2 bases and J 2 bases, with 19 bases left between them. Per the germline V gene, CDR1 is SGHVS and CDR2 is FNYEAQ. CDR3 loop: CASSLYQARIFTGANVLTF. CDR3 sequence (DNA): TGTGCCAGCAGCTTATACCAGGCCCGTATCTTTACTGGGGCCAACGTCCTGACTTTC.

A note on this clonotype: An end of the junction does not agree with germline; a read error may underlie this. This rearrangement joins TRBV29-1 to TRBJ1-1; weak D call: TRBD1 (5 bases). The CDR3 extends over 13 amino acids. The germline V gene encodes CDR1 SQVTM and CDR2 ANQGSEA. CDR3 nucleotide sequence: TGCAGCGTTGACGTGGCAGGGAACGCTGAAGCTTTCTTT. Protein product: CSVDVAGNAEAFF. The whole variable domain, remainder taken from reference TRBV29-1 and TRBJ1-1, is SAVISQKPSRDICQRGTSLTIQCQVDSQVTMMFWYRQQPGQSLTLIATANQGSEATYESGFVIDKFPISRPNLTFSTLTVSNMSPEDSSIYLCSVDVAGNAEAFFGQGTRLTVV.

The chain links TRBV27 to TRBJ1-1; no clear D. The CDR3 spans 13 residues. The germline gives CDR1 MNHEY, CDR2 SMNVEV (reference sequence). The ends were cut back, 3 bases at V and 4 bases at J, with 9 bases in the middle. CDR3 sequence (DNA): TGTGCCAGCAGTTTTGCCCGGACCACTGAAGCTTTCTTT. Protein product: CASSFARTTEAFF.

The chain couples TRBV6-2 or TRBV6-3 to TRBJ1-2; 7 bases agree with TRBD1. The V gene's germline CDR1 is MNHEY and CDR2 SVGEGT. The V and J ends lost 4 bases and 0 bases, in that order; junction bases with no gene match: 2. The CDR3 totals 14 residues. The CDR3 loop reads CASSWTGSNYGYTF. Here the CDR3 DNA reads TGTGCCAGCAGTTGGACAGGTTCTAACTATGGCTACACCTTC.

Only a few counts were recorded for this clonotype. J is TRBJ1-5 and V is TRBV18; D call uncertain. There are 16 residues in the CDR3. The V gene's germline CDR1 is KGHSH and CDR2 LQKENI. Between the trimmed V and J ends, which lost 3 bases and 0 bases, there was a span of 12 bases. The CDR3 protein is CASSPSGIYSNQPQHF. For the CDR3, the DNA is TGTGCCAGCTCACCTTCTGGGATTTATAGCAATCAGCCCCAGCATTTT.

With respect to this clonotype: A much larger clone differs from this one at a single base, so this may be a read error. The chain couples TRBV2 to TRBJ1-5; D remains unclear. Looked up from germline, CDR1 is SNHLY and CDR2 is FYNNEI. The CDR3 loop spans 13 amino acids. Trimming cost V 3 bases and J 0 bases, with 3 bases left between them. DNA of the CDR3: TGTGCCAGCAGTGAGGCTAGCAATCAGCCCCAGCATTTT. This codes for CASSEASNQPQHF.